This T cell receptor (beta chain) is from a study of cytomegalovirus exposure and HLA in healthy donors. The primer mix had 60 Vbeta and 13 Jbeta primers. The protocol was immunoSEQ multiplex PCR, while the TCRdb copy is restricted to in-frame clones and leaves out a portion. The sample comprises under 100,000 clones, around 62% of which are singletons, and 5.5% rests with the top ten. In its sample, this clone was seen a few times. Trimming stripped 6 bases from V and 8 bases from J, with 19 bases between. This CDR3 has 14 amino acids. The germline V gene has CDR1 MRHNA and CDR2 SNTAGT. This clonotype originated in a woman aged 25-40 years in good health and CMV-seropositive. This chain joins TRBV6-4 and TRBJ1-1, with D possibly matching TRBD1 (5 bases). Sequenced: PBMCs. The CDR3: CASSKEITGHEAFF. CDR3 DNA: TGTGCCAGCAGCAAAGAGATCACCGGACACGAAGCTTTCTTT.